This T cell receptor beta chain appears in the sequencing data of a study of blood T cell repertoires in COVID-19. In the study's own analysis: Amplification of reference gene primers was used by the study to estimate nucleated cell counts. Here immunoSEQ multiplex PCR was the method, and the copy in TCRdb shows in-frame clones only, minus some. That table supplies the V and J calls and clone size; D and trimming were determined from the DNA. The sample lists approximately 280,000 clones; 80% to 85% were seen once. Those who participated ranged in age from roughly 18 to 90 years and resided in approximately 26 US areas. The V gene's germline CDR1 is SGHDT and CDR2 YYEEEE. V was clipped by 6 bases and J by 3 bases, with 22 bases between them. The CDR3 has 16 amino acids.

Input material: PBMCs or T cells enriched from blood (not recorded which). This clonotype was obtained from a man aged 35 to 55 who had been exposed to COVID-19. This chain links TRBV5-6 with TRBJ2-7; possibly TRBD1 for D (6 bases). The CDR3 bases are TGTGCCAGCATGAACAGGGCACCGGGACGGGACTACGAGCAGTACTTC. It specifies CASMNRAPGRDYEQYF.